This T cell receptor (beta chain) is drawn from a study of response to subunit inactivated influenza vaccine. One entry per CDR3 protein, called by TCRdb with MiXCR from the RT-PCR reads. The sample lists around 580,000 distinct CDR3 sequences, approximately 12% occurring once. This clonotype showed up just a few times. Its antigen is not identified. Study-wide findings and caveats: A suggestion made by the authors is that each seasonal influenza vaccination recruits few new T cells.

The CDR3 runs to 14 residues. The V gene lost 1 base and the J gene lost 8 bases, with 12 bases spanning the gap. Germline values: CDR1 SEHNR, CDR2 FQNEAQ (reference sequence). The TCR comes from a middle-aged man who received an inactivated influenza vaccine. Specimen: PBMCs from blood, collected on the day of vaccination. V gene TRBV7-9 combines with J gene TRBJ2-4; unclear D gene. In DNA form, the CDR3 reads TGTGCCAGCAGCTTAGATTTAGGTGGTCACATTCAGTACTTC. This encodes CASSLDLGGHIQYF. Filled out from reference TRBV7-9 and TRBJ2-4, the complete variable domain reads DTGVSQNPRHKITKRGQNVTFRCDPISEHNRLYWYRQTLGQGPEFLTYFQNEAQLEKSRLLSDRFSAERPKGSFSTLEIQRTEQGDSAMYLCASSLDLGGHIQYFGAGTRLSVL.